The T cell receptor (beta chain) described here comes from a study of blood T cells in healthy people across ages. A second PCR of about 6 to 11 cycles used a sample-barcoded 5' primer and a J-beta primer mix. Every sample produced at least 2.5 million CDR3-containing paired-end reads. Using its own MiXCR run on the 5' RACE reads, TCRdb lists one record per CDR3 protein. The repertoire holds over a million distinct CDR3 sequences, with less than 50% as singletons. Points from the study as a whole: Relative to aged donors, long-lived donors carried more naive CD4+ cells and displayed higher diversity.

The sample holds a few counts of this clonotype. Its antigen remains unidentified. V lost 0 bases and J 7 bases, leaving 11 bases between the germline ends. The CDR3 is 14 residues long. The germline V gene encodes CDR1 SGHRS and CDR2 YFSETQ. The sequenced sample was blood. The chain recombines TRBV5-1 with TRBJ1-5, with no clear D. The origin of this receptor is a woman aged 55-69 years in good health. Here the CDR3 DNA reads TGCGCCAGCAGCTTGGAAGCTACGACGCAGCCCCAGCATTTT. Its translation is CASSLEATTQPQHF.